The subject of this entry is one TCR beta chain. Its antigen is undetermined. This specimen belongs to a study of cytomegalovirus exposure and HLA in healthy donors. Study observations and caveats: Being productive about 90% or about 30% of the time was typical of most TCR beta V segments in an earlier analysis. What was likely a sequencing artifact was a cluster of highly shared sequence variants.

The CDR3 is made up of 15 amino acids. V shed 3 bases, J shed 2 bases, and the junction held 7 bases outside the gene matches. The germline CDR1 and CDR2 sequences are MNHEY and SMNVEV (reference sequence). 60 Vbeta and 13 Jbeta primers were used in PCR. Per the study methods: An analysis that came later counted some 81 million unique TCR beta chains, roughly 11 million shared. Profiled with immunoSEQ multiplex PCR; TCRdb holds only in-frame clones, not every one. V, J and clone size reflect that table, while D and trimming were determined from the DNA. Here the sample spans fewer than 200,000 clones, roughly 79% being singletons.

The receptor was derived from a woman aged 45-60 years in good health and CMV-seronegative. The sequenced material came from PBMCs. This chain links TRBV27 with TRBJ2-7, with 7 bases aligning to TRBD1. The CDR3 sequence is CASSLTRDSPYEQYF. CDR3 bases: TGTGCCAGCAGTTTGACCCGGGACAGCCCCTACGAGCAGTACTTC.